The 18 T cell receptor beta chains presented below share a single source sample, sequenced in a study of cytomegalovirus exposure and HLA in healthy donors. Data came from immunoSEQ multiplex PCR; TCRdb stores just in-frame clones and leaves some out. This sample has 150,000 to 200,000 clones, with around 80% found just once. Material: PBMCs. The receptor source for this set is a woman aged 25 to 45 in good health and CMV-seropositive.

The rearrangement uses TRBV5-6 and TRBJ1-2; the D gene is possibly TRBD1 (6 bases). V was cut by 6 bases and J by 4 bases, with 22 bases left in between. The germline CDR1 and CDR2 sequences are SGHDT and YYEEEE. CDR3 length: 16 amino acids. The CDR3 here is CASTFLGRGGVYGYTF. CDR3 in DNA: TGTGCCAGCACCTTCCTAGGCAGGGGAGGGGTCTATGGCTACACCTTC.

The rearrangement uses TRBV28 and TRBJ1-5; D is uncertain. The germline V and J ends were trimmed by 2 bases and 3 bases, with 11 bases remaining between them. This CDR3 comprises 15 residues. Germline V CDR1 and CDR2: MDHEN, SYDVKM. In DNA form, the CDR3 reads TGTGCCAGCAGTTTACCCTCCCTCTACAATCAGCCCCAGCATTTT. As protein: CASSLPSLYNQPQHF.

V and J are TRBV7-9 and TRBJ2-7; 7 positions match TRBD1. V lost 3 bases and J lost 2; bases outside the gene matches: 4. This CDR3 comprises 14 residues. Germline V gene data show CDR1 as SEHNR and CDR2 as FQNEAQ (reference sequence). The CDR3 sequence: CASSFGDRAYEQYF. The CDR3 DNA reads TGTGCCAGCAGCTTCGGGGACAGAGCCTACGAGCAGTACTTC.

This clone was observed a handful of times. V gene TRBV6-1 combines with J gene TRBJ1-3; TRBD1 might be the D (5 bases). The germline V and J ends were trimmed by 6 bases and 3 bases, with 9 bases remaining between them. The germline CDR1 and CDR2 sequences are MNHNS and SASEGT. This CDR3 spans 13 amino acids. The CDR3 DNA reads TGTGCCAGCAGGGACAACCTTGGAAACACCATATATTTT. Translating it yields CASRDNLGNTIYF.

This clone was seen more than once but under ten times. This chain uses TRBV29-1 with TRBJ1-5, with D hard to call. Per the germline V gene, CDR1 is SQVTM and CDR2 is ANQGSEA. The ends were cut back, 4 bases at V and 5 bases at J, with 9 bases in the middle. The CDR3 is made up of 12 amino acids. The CDR3 nucleotides are TGCAGCGTTGCCGAACTGGATCAGCCCCAGCATTTT. This encodes CSVAELDQPQHF.

The chain uses TRBV11-2 and TRBJ2-5, with 7 bases matching TRBD1. This CDR3 is built from 16 residues. Germline lookup yields CDR1 SGHAT and CDR2 FQNNGV. Losses at the gene ends were 1 base for V and 1 base for J; bases not matched to a gene: 6. The CDR3: CASSLGAGGTQETQYF. CDR3 bases: TGTGCCAGCAGCTTAGGGGCAGGGGGTACCCAAGAGACCCAGTACTTC.

Details on this clone: The sample has other DNA sequences that encode this CDR3 too. The chain couples TRBV10-1 to TRBJ2-7; 8 positions agree with TRBD1. The V segment lost 8 bases and the J segment 4 bases; nucleotides outside the gene matches: 7. The CDR3 runs to 13 residues. Germline-derived CDR1 and CDR2 are WNHNN and SYGVQD (reference sequence). The CDR3 protein is CASSAGGPYEQYF. The CDR3 DNA sequence: TGCGCCAGCTCGGCAGGGGGCCCTTACGAGCAGTACTTC.

This chain uses TRBV30 with TRBJ1-2; 8 nucleotides match TRBD1. The germline V gene encodes CDR1 GTSNPN and CDR2 SVGIG (reference sequence). CDR3 length: 14 residues. Losses at the gene ends were 3 bases for V and 6 bases for J; bases not matched to a gene: 9. The CDR3 is CAWSFSRGRDGYTF. The CDR3 coding sequence is TGTGCCTGGAGCTTTTCCAGGGGGCGTGATGGCTACACCTTC.

The table lists this clone with a few counts. The rearrangement uses TRBV18 and TRBJ1-2, with 9 bases aligning to TRBD1. J was trimmed by 4 bases and V by 4 bases; bases with no gene match: 4. The CDR3 is made up of 14 amino acids. Germline CDR1 is KGHSH and CDR2 is LQKENI. Here the CDR3 reads CASSRGQGAYGYTF. As DNA, the CDR3 is TGTGCCAGCTCACGGGGACAGGGTGCCTATGGCTACACCTTC.

The chain couples TRBV5-1 to TRBJ2-7, with 9 nucleotides matching TRBD2. V dropped 3 bases and J dropped 1; count of bases not matched to a gene: 2. This CDR3 contains 14 residues. Germline lookup yields CDR1 SGHRS and CDR2 YFSETQ. The chain's CDR3 is CASSSTSGSYEQYF. Written as DNA, the CDR3 is TGCGCCAGCAGCTCGACTAGCGGATCCTACGAGCAGTACTTC.

This sequence joins TRBV29-1 and TRBJ2-2; 10 nucleotides line up with TRBD1. The trim removed 6 bases at V and 5 bases at J, leaving 0 bases unmatched. The CDR3 is 12 residues long. Germline loops: CDR1 SQVTM, CDR2 ANQGSEA. The CDR3 here is CSVDRGTGELFF. The CDR3 nucleotides are TGCAGCGTGGACAGGGGGACCGGGGAGCTGTTTTTT.

The gene calls are TRBV5-6 and TRBJ1-2; unclear D gene. The germline CDR1 and CDR2 sequences are SGHDT and YYEEEE. The length of the CDR3 is 12 residues. Trimming took off 5 bases at V and 3 bases at J, with 8 bases between the two ends. CDR3: CASSLRDYGYTF. CDR3 bases: TGTGCCAGCAGTCTGAGGGACTATGGCTACACCTTC.

This rearrangement joins TRBV30 to TRBJ2-7, with 11 bases identical to TRBD2. J gave up 2 bases and V 2 bases, and 2 bases lay outside the gene matches. From germline, CDR1 is GTSNPN and CDR2 SVGIG (reference sequence). The CDR3 totals 14 residues. CDR3 sequence: CAWSYSGRAYEQYF. CDR3 nucleotides: TGTGCCTGGAGTTATAGCGGGAGGGCCTACGAGCAGTACTTC.

V usage is TRBV4-1 and J usage is TRBJ2-2, with a possible D match to TRBD2 (5 bases). The germline gives CDR1 MGHRA, CDR2 YSYEKL. CDR3 length: 18 amino acids. The V and J ends lost 0 bases and 3 bases respectively, with 17 bases between them. The CDR3 loop reads CASSQDPGTTEDTGELFF. The CDR3 DNA follows: TGCGCCAGCAGCCAAGATCCAGGCACCACGGAGGACACCGGGGAGCTGTTTTTT.

CDR3 in amino acids: CASNPTGGVTGELFF. CDR3 nucleotide sequence: TGTGCCAGTAACCCCACAGGGGGCGTTACCGGGGAGCTGTTTTTT. The V gene is TRBV19, the J gene TRBJ2-2; 9 nucleotides align to TRBD1. The trim removed 7 bases at V and 5 bases at J, leaving 8 bases unmatched. The CDR3 covers 15 residues. In germline, CDR1 is LNHDA, CDR2 SQIVND (reference sequence).

This clone was counted a few times. The genes are TRBV15 and TRBJ1-2; D remains ambiguous. The CDR3 extends over 15 amino acids. The V gene lost 1 base and the J gene lost 8 bases, with 17 bases spanning the gap. Looked up from germline, CDR1 is LNHNV and CDR2 is YYDKDF (reference sequence). CDR3: CATSRGKLLPYGYTF. The CDR3, as DNA: TGTGCCACCAGCAGAGGAAAGCTGCTCCCATACGGCTACACCTTC.

This sequence joins TRBV7-9 and TRBJ2-7; 9 bases agree with TRBD1. Germline lookup yields CDR1 SEHNR and CDR2 FQNEAQ (reference sequence). The ends lost 6 bases at V and 3 bases at J; junction bases unmatched: 3. This CDR3 has 13 residues. CDR3: CASSRDRDYEQYF. As DNA, the CDR3 is TGTGCCAGCAGTCGGGACAGGGACTACGAGCAGTACTTC.

This chain links TRBV5-4 with TRBJ2-2; D is uncertain. V shed 3 bases and J shed 11 bases, with 8 bases lying between them. This CDR3 is 11 amino acids long. Germline V lookup: CDR1 SGHNT, CDR2 YYREEE (reference sequence). CDR3 coding DNA: TGTGCCAGCAGCTCCACTCGAGAGCTGTTTTTT. This translates into CASSSTRELFF.